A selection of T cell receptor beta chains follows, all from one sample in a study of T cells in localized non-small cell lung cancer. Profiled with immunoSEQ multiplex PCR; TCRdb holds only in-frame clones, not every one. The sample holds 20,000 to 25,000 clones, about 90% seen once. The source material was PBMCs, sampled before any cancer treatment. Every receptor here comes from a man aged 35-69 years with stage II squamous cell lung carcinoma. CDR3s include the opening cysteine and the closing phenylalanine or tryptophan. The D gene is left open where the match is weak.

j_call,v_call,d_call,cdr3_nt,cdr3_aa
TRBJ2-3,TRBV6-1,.,TGTGCCAGCAGAGGAAGGATCCGGGACACAGATACGCAGTATTTT,CASRGRIRDTDTQYF
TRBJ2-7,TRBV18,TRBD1,TGTGCCAGCTCATCTACAGGGGGAATAACCTACGAGCAGTACTTC,CASSSTGGITYEQYF
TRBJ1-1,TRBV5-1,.,TGCGCCAGCAGCTCGGCGGGGGCGCTCATTGGCACTGAAGCTTTCTTT,CASSSAGALIGTEAFF
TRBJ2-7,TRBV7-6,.,TGTGCCAGCAGCTTAAGCCGCAGCCCCTACGAGCAGTACTTC,CASSLSRSPYEQYF
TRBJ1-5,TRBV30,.,TGTGCCTCGACAGGAACCCTGGGCAATCAGCCCCAGCATTTT,CASTGTLGNQPQHF
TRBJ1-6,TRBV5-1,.,TGCGCCAGCAGCTTGGCCGGGGAGGGAGCCTTTTCACCCCTCCACTTT,CASSLAGEGAFSPLHF
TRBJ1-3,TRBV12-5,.,TGTGCTAGTGGTCGGTCGTCCTCTGGAAACACCATATATTTT,CASGRSSSGNTIYF
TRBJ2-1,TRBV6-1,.,TGTGCCAGCAGGAGAAACAATGAGCAGTTCTTC,CASRRNNEQFF
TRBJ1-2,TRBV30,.,TGTGCCTGGACCGAGGGGGTGGATGGCTACACCTTC,CAWTEGVDGYTF
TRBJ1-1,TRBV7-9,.,TGTGCCAGCAGCCGGACAGATTCGAACACTGAAGCTTTCTTT,CASSRTDSNTEAFF
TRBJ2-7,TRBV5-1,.,TGCGCCAGCAGCTTGCAACGGAGCTCCAGCTCCTACGAGCAGTACTTC,CASSLQRSSSSYEQYF
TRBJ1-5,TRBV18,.,TGTGCCAGCTCACCTAGTTACAATCAGCCCCAGCATTTT,CASSPSYNQPQHF